This TCR beta chain was recovered during a study of blood T cell repertoires in COVID-19. Study background: Nucleic acid was either cDNA or gDNA, and it came from T cells, B-cell-depleted T cells, or PBMCs.

This clone has just one count. V gave up 4 bases and J gave up 4 bases, with 14 bases separating them. CDR1 is SGDLS, CDR2 YYNGEE, per germline. The CDR3 has 14 amino acids. Assay used: immunoSEQ multiplex PCR; TCRdb lists only in-frame clones, some missing. The sample consists of around 76,000 clones, around 85% of them appearing once. The genes are TRBV9 and TRBJ1-2; D possibly corresponds to TRBD1 (5 bases). The sample comprised peripheral blood. The sequence was obtained from a man of 80 years or more with acute or convalescent COVID-19. CDR3 DNA: TGTGCCAGCAGCCCCCGACAGAGCTCCTATGGCTACACCTTC. Translated, it gives CASSPRQSSYGYTF.